This TCR beta chain originates from a study of T cells after yellow fever vaccination. This clonotype was counted a few times. The CDR3 consists of 17 residues. In germline, CDR1 is SGHDT, CDR2 YYEEEE. Trimming pared 4 bases from V and 2 bases from J, leaving 18 bases between. TCRdb processed the 5' RACE reads anew with MiXCR; each CDR3 protein has one entry. The table records around 400,000 distinct CDR3 sequences, around a tenth of them present only once. Specimen: PBMCs, collected on the day of the first yellow fever vaccination. The TCR was taken from a man in his late teens or twenties who received the YFV17D yellow fever vaccine. The gene calls are TRBV5-6 and TRBJ2-2, with D perhaps TRBD1 (6 bases). This CDR3 is CASSPPPGTTNTGELFF. Here the CDR3 DNA reads TGTGCCAGCAGCCCTCCCCCCGGGACAACAAACACCGGGGAGCTGTTTTTT.